Listed below are T cell receptor beta chains from one sample, sequenced in a study of blood T cell repertoires in COVID-19. The repertoire was sequenced with immunoSEQ multiplex PCR; TCRdb's copy has only in-frame clones and lacks some. There are a few hundred thousand clones in the sample; approximately 90% occur only once, and less than 1.2% lies in the top ten. Sample: PBMCs or T cells enriched from blood (not recorded which). The receptor set was obtained from a man between 18 and 29 years old who had recovered from COVID-19. Each CDR3 is given with its conserved first and last residue. D genes are given only for firm matches. Where a row states a size, it is once, few, many or the class of an expanded clone; other rows omit it.

d_gene: NA; abundance: NA; j_gene: TRBJ2-3; v_gene: TRBV4-3; CDR3nt: TGCGCCAGCAGCCAAAAGACACCCACGGTACCCACAGATACGCAGTATTTT; CDR3aa: CASSQKTPTVPTDTQYF
d_gene: NA; abundance: once; j_gene: TRBJ1-1; v_gene: TRBV27; CDR3nt: TGTGCCAGCAGACTCAACACTGAAGCTTTCTTT; CDR3aa: CASRLNTEAFF
d_gene: NA; abundance: NA; j_gene: TRBJ1-1; v_gene: TRBV19; CDR3nt: TGTGCCAGTAGTACTTCGTTGATGAGGGAGAAACCGAACACTGAAGCTTTCTTT; CDR3aa: CASSTSLMREKPNTEAFF
d_gene: NA; abundance: NA; j_gene: TRBJ2-7; v_gene: TRBV5-1; CDR3nt: TGCGCCAGCAGCCTTGGACAGTCCTCCTACGAGCAGTACTTC; CDR3aa: CASSLGQSSYEQYF
d_gene: NA; abundance: NA; j_gene: TRBJ2-2; v_gene: TRBV2; CDR3nt: TGTGCCAGCAGGAGGGAGGTCAGCGGGGAGCTGTTTTTT; CDR3aa: CASRREVSGELFF
d_gene: NA; abundance: NA; j_gene: TRBJ1-5; v_gene: TRBV21-1; CDR3nt: TGTGCCAGCAGCATCCCAGGGCAGGGCGGCAATCAGCCCCAGCATTTT; CDR3aa: CASSIPGQGGNQPQHF
d_gene: NA; abundance: NA; j_gene: TRBJ1-1; v_gene: TRBV10-3; CDR3nt: TGTGCCATCAGTGACGCGGCAACAGAAGCTTTCTTT; CDR3aa: CAISDAATEAFF
d_gene: NA; abundance: NA; j_gene: TRBJ2-6; v_gene: TRBV27; CDR3nt: TGTGCCAGCAGTTCGAGGGTTGAGTCTCCTGGGGCCAACGTCCTGACTTTC; CDR3aa: CASSSRVESPGANVLTF
d_gene: NA; abundance: NA; j_gene: TRBJ2-3; v_gene: TRBV9; CDR3nt: TGTGCCAGCATCCAGGGGTTGGGGCCCACAGATACGCAGTATTTT; CDR3aa: CASIQGLGPTDTQYF
d_gene: NA; abundance: NA; j_gene: TRBJ2-7; v_gene: TRBV30; CDR3nt: TGTGCCTGGAGCAGACAGAGCTACGAGCAGTACTTC; CDR3aa: CAWSRQSYEQYF